This T cell receptor beta chain was profiled in a study of cytomegalovirus exposure and HLA in healthy donors. About the study: A prior study identified 100 million to 130 million unique TCR beta sequences from roughly 170 million T cells.

With regard to this clone: What it recognizes is unknown.

The V gene's germline CDR1 is SGHTS and CDR2 YDEGEE. This CDR3 is built from 15 residues. The V gene lost 4 bases and the J gene lost 4 bases, with 16 bases spanning the gap. Whole-study findings and limits: The study flagged some 170 TCR beta chains as cytomegalovirus-associated. Sequencing had likely introduced a cluster of highly shared sequence variants as an artifact. The authors later found HLA-associated TCR beta chains more clonally expanded than equally common others.

PCR employed 60 Vbeta and 13 Jbeta primers. The repertoire was sequenced with immunoSEQ multiplex PCR; TCRdb's copy has only in-frame clones and lacks some. This sample has 150,000 to 200,000 clones, with about four fifths found just once. The material sequenced was PBMCs. The V gene is TRBV5-8, the J gene TRBJ2-3, with D possibly being TRBD2 (5 bases). The clonotype was recovered from a man aged 35-49 years in good health and CMV-seropositive. The CDR3 bases are TGTGCCAGCAGCCCCCCTCGGGGTGGGGCAGATACGCAGTATTTT. Amino acid sequence: CASSPPRGGADTQYF.